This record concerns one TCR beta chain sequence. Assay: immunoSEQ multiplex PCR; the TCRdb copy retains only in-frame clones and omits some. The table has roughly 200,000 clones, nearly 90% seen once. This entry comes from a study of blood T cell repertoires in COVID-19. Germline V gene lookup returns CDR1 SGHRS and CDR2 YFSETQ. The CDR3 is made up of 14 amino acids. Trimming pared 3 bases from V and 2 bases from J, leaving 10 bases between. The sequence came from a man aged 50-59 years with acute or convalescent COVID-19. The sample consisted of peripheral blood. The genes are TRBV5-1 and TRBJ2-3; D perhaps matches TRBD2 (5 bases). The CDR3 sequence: CASSWLEATDTQYF. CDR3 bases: TGCGCCAGCAGCTGGCTGGAGGCCACAGATACGCAGTATTTT.